The TCR beta chain described here comes from a study of cytomegalovirus exposure and HLA in healthy donors. General study results and limits: Cytomegalovirus association was listed for 164 TCR beta chains. In a later analysis, common viral pathogens appeared linked to several of the most significant clusters. The authors reported that TCR beta sequences could predict HLA-A and HLA-B alleles. These predictions were accurate for most subjects in the first cohort.

Primers for the PCR totalled 60 Vbeta and 13 Jbeta. Original handling: Later reanalysis found about 78 million unique TCR beta chains, roughly 10 million of them shared. Data came from immunoSEQ multiplex PCR; TCRdb stores just in-frame clones and leaves some out. V, J and clone size are taken as reported in that table, and D and trimming were inferred from the DNA itself. The table includes around 230,000 clones, around 76% detected once. CDR3 length: 16 amino acids. Details on this clone: Its matching antigen is unknown.

The chain is built from TRBV21-1 and TRBJ1-1; TRBD1, the D gene given by the table, was not confirmed from the DNA. TRBV21-1 is tagged as a pseudogene. Sequencing was performed on PBMCs. This clonotype was obtained from a man aged 40-49 years in good health and CMV-seropositive. The CDR3 nucleotides are TGTGCCAGCAGCAAATTAGAAGGTGGGCAGAACACTGAAGCTTTCTTT. This translates into CASSKLEGGQNTEAFF.